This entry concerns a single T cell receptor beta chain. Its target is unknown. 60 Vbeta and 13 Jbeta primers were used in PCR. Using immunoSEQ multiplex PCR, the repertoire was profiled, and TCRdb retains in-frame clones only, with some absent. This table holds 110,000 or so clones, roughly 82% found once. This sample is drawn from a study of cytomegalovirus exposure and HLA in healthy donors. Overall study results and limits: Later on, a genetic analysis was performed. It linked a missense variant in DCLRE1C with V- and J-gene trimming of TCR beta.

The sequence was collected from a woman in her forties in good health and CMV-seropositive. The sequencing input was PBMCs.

In DNA form, the CDR3 reads TGTGCCAGCAGTTACACGAGACTTCAGGGCACTGAAGCTTTCTTT. It translates to CASSYTRLQGTEAFF. The rearrangement uses TRBV6-5 and TRBJ1-1; weak D call: TRBD1 (5 bases). The V gene's germline CDR1 is MNHEY and CDR2 SVGAGI. CDR3 size: 15 residues. The germline V and J ends were trimmed by 2 bases and 4 bases, with 14 bases remaining between them.